This TCR beta chain was sequenced for a study of CD8 T cells in Susac syndrome. Study at large: Within the sequenced Susac syndrome patient group, six exhibited active disease and eight were in remission.

Reverse transcription of about 0.5 to 1 ug RNA used random hexamers. Across 54 Vbeta and 13 Jbeta, immunoSEQ multiplex PCR amplified TCR beta CDR3. TCRdb independently ran MiXCR on the immunoSEQ multiplex PCR reads; one entry per CDR3 protein. The sample lists some 240,000 distinct CDR3 sequences, 96% seen once, with about 0.095% in the top ten. The germline V gene has CDR1 DFQATT and CDR2 SNEGSKA (reference sequence). CDR3 length: 12 residues. The trim removed 6 bases at V and 5 bases at J, leaving 6 bases unmatched. Both CD4+ and CD8+ T cells were negatively isolated, and TEMRA cells underwent FACS enrichment.

V gene TRBV20-1 combines with J gene TRBJ2-5; TRBD1 matches 7 bases. Sequenced input: CD4+ T cells from PBMCs. This TCR came from a human donor with Susac syndrome. The CDR3 nucleotides read TGCAGTGCCCAGCGACAGGGTGAGACCCAGTACTTC. This encodes CSAQRQGETQYF.